This TCR beta chain was captured in a study of T cell responses to AZD1222 COVID-19 vaccine. Study findings and constraints: Scientists sampled the repertoires only once the peak T cell response had passed. The donors showed a predominance of white British ancestry and of females, with possible underestimation of clonal diversity. The study reported that nearly half of spike-specific TCRs target unmutated variant regions.

Generated by immunoSEQ multiplex PCR, the TCRdb table keeps only in-frame clones and is missing some. The sample holds 200,000 or so clones; roughly 92% are singletons and the top ten take approximately 1%. Germline CDR1 is MDHEN and CDR2 is SYDVKM. Trimming took off 8 bases at V and 5 bases at J, with 25 bases between the two ends. The CDR3 has 17 residues. A word on this clone: Its antigen is undetermined.

This TCR was recovered from an adult who received the AZD1222 COVID-19 vaccine. The sequenced sample was peripheral blood, obtained 28 days after the second AZD1222 dose. The chain is built from TRBV28 and TRBJ1-3, with a possible D match to TRBD1 (6 bases). CDR3 sequence (DNA): TGTGCCAGCGAAGGACCCGCGACAGGCGCCTGGCGAAACACCATATATTTT. Amino acid sequence: CASEGPATGAWRNTIYF.